The 5 T cell receptor beta chains in this list originate from one sample, sequenced in a study of T cell repertoires in cytomegalovirus infection. Each CDR3 protein is one row after TCRdb ran MiXCR on the reads. Among roughly 230,000 distinct CDR3 sequences listed, approximately 24% were seen once. The sample comprised CD8+ T cells from PBMCs. All receptors come from a human donor in good health (CMV status not recorded). Some clones in this sample may be carry-over from other donors' samples.

This clonotype was counted between two and nine times. The CDR3 region has the DNA TGTGCCAGCAGCGGGAGGGGGGGCATGATCGCAGATACGCAGTATTTT. It specifies CASSGRGGMIADTQYF. J is TRBJ2-3 and V is TRBV2; 8 bases agree with TRBD2. The V and J ends lost 6 bases and 4 bases, in that order; junction bases with no gene match: 12. Germline V gives CDR1 SNHLY, CDR2 FYNNEI. CDR3 length equals 16 residues.

The chain joins TRBV6-1 to TRBJ1-1; 8 bases align to TRBD1. V dropped 6 bases and J dropped 4; count of bases not matched to a gene: 7. Germline V lookup: CDR1 MNHNS, CDR2 SASEGT. This CDR3 region has 14 residues. CDR3 sequence reads: CASSEDRVITEAFF. The CDR3 region has the DNA TGTGCCAGCAGCGAGGACAGGGTTATCACTGAAGCTTTCTTT.

This clonotype has at least ten counts. This sequence joins TRBV7-2 and TRBJ1-2; tentative D call: TRBD1 (5 bases). V lost 5 bases and J lost 5, with 18 bases in between. CDR3 size: 15 residues. The germline gives CDR1 SGHTA, CDR2 FQGNSA. CDR3 nucleotide sequence: TGTGCCAGCAGCCCTATTGCGGGGACTGTGTATGGCTACACCTTC. It translates to CASSPIAGTVYGYTF. The full variable domain, with the rest looked up from reference TRBV7-2 and TRBJ1-2, is GAGVSQSPSNKVTEKGKDVELRCDPISGHTALYWYRQSLGQGLEFLIYFQGNSAPDKSGLPSDRFSAERTGGSVSTLTIQRTQQEDSAVYLCASSPIAGTVYGYTFGSGTRLTVV.

The genes are TRBV29-1 and TRBJ1-1; D ambiguous. The CDR3 length is 11 residues. CDR1 is SQVTM, CDR2 ANQGSEA, per germline. V lost 1 base and J lost 7, with 7 bases in between. The CDR3 sequence is CSVEAAGEAFF. In DNA form, the CDR3 reads TGCAGCGTTGAAGCGGCGGGTGAAGCTTTCTTT.

At least ten counts were recorded for this clonotype. For the CDR3, the DNA is TGTGCCAGCAGCCCGGTCCCTAAATACGAGCAGTACTTC. It encodes CASSPVPKYEQYF. The rearrangement uses TRBV7-9 and TRBJ2-7; D gene ambiguous. The CDR3 totals 13 residues. Trimming stripped 5 bases from V and 4 bases from J, with 12 bases between. Germline loops: CDR1 SEHNR, CDR2 FQNEAQ (reference sequence).